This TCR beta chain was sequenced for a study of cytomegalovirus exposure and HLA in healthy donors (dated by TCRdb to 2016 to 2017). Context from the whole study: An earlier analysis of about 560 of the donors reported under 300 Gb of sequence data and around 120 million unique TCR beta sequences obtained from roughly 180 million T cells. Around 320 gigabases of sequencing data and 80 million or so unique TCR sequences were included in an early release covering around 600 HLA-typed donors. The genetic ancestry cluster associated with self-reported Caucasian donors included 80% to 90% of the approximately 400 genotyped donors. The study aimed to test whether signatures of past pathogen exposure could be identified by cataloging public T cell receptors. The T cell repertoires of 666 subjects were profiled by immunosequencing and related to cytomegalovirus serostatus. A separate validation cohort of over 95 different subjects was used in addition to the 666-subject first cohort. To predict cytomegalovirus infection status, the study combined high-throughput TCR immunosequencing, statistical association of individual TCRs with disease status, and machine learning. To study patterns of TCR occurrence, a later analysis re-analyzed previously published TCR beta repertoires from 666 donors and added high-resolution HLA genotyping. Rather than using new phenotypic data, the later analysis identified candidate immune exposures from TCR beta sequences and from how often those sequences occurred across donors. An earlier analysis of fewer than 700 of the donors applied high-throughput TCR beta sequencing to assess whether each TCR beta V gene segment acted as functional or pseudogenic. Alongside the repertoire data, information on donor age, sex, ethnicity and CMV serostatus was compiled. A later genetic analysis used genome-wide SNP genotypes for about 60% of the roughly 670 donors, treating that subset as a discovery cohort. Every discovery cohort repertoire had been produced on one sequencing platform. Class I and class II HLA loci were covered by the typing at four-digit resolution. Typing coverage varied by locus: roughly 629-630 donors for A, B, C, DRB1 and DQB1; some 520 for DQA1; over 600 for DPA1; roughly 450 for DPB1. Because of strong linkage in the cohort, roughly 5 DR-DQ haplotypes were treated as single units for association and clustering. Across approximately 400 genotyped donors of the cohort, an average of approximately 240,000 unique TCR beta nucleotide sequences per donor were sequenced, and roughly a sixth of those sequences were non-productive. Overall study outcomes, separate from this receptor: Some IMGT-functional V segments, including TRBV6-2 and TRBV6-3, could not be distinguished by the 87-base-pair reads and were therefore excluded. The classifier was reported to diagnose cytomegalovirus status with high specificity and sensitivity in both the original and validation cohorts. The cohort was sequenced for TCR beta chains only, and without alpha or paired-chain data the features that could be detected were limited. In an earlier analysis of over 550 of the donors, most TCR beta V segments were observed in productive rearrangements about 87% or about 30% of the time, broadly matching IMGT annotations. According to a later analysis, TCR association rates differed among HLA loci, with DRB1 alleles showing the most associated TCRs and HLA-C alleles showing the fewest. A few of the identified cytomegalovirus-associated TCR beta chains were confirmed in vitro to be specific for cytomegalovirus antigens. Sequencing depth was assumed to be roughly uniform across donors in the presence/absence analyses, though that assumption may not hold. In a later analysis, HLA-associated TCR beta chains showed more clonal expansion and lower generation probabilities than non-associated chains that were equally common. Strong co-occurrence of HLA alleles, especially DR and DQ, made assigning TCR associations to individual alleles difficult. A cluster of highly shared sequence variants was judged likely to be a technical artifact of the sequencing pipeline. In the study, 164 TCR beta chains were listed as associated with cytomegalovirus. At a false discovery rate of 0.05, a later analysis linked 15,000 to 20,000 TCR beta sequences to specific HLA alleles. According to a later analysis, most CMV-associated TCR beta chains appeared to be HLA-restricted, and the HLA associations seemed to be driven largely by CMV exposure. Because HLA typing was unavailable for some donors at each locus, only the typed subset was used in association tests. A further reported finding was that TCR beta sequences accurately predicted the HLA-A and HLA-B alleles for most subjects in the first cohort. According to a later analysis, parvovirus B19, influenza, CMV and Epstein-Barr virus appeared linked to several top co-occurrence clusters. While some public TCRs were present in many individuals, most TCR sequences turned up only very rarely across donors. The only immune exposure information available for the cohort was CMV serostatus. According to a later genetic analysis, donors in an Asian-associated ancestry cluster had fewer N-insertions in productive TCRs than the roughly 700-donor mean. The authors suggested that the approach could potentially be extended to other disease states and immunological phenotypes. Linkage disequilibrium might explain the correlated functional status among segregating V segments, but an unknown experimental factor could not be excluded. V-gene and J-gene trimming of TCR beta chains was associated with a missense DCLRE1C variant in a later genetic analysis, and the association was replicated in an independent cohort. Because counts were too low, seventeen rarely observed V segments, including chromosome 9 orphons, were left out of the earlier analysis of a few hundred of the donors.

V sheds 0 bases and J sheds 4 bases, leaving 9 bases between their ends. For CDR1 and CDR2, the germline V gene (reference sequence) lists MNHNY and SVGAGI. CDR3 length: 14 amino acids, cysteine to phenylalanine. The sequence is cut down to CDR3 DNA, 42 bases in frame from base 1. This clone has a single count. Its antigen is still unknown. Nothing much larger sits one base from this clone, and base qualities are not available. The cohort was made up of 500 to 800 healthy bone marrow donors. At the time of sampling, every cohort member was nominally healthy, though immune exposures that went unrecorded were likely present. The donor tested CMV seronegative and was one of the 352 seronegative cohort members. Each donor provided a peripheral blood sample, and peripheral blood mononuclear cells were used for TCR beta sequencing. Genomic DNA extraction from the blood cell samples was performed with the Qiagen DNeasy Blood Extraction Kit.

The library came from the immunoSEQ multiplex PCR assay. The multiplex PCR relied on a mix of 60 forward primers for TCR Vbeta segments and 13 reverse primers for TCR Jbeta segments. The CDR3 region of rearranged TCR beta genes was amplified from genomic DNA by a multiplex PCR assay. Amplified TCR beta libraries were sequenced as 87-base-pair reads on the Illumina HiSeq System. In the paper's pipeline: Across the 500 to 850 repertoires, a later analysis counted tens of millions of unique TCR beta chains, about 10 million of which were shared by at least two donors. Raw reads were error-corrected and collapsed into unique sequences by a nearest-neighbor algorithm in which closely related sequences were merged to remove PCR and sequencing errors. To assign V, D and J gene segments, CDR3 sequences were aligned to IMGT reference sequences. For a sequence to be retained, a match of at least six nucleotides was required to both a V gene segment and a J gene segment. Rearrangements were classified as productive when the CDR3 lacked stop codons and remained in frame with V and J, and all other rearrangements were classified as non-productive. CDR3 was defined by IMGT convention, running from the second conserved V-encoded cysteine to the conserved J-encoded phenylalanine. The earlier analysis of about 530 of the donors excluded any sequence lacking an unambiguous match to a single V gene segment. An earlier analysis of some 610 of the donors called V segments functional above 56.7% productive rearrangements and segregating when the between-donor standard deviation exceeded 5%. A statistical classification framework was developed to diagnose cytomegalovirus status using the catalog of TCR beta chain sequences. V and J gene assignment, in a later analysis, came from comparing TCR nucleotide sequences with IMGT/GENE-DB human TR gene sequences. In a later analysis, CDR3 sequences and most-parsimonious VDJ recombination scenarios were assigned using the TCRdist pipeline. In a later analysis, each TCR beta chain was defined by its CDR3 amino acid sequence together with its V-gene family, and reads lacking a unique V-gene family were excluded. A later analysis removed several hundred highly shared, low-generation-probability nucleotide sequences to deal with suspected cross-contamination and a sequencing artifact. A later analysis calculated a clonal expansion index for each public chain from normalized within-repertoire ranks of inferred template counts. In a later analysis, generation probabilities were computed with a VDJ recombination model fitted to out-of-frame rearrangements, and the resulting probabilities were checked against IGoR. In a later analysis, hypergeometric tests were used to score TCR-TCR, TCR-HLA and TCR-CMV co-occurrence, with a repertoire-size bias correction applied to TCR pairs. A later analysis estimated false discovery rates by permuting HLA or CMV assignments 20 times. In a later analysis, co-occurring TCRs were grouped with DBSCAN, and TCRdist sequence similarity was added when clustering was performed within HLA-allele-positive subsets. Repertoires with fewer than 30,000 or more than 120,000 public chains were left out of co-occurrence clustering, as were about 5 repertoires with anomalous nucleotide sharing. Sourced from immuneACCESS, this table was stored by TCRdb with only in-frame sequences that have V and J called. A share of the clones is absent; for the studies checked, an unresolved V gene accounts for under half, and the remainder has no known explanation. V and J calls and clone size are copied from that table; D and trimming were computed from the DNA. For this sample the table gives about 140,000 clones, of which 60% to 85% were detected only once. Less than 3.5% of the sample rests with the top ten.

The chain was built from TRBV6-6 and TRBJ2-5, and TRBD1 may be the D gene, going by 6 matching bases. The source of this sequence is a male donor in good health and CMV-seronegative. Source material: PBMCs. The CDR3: CASSYSGRGETQYF. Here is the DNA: TGTGCCAGCAGTTACTCTGGCAGGGGAGAGACCCAGTACTTC.